The TCR beta chain under discussion was sequenced for a study of T-cell memory formation after mild COVID-19. This CDR3 comprises 12 residues. Germline V lookup: CDR1 SQVTM, CDR2 ANQGSEA. The trim removed 7 bases at V and 4 bases at J, leaving 5 bases unmatched. TCRdb re-called the 5' RACE reads with MiXCR, one entry per CDR3 protein. Among under 450,000 distinct CDR3 sequences listed, 20% to 25% were seen once. General study results and limits: Balance between CD4 and CD8 was seen in clones contracting day 15 to 85, and a CD4+ lean was seen in later expanders.

Concerning this clonotype: Its antigen remains unknown.

The receptor's source is a man aged 18 to 30 who had mild COVID-19 (a few samples of this study predate the infection). Cell type and time point are not known. Input material: PBMCs or a T cell subset sorted from them (not recorded which). V and J are TRBV29-1 and TRBJ2-7, with 9 bases that match TRBD1. CDR3 amino acids: CSAEDRGYEQYF. CDR3 DNA sequence: TGCAGCGCTGAGGACAGGGGATACGAGCAGTACTTC.